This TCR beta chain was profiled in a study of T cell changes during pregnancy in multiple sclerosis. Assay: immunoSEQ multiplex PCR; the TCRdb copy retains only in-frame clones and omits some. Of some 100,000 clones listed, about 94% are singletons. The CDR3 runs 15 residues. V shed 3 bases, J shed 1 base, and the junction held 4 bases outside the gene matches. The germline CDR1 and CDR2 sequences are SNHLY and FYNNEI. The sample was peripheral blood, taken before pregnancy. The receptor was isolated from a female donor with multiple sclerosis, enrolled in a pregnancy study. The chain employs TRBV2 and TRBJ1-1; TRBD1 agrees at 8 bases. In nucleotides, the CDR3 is TGTGCCAGCAGTGAGGCTCAGGGGGCGAACACTGAAGCTTTCTTT. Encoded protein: CASSEAQGANTEAFF.